Listed below are T cell receptor beta chains from one sample, sequenced in a study of T-cell reconstitution after alpha-beta-depleted transplantation in children. TCRdb re-called the PCR reads through MiXCR, storing one row per CDR3 protein. The sample yields 90,000 to 130,000 distinct CDR3 sequences, about a tenth seen once. The input for sequencing was PBMCs, taken before TCRalphabeta/CD19-depleted stem cell transplant. These receptors were collected from a boy under 10 years old with acute lymphoblastic leukemia, due to receive a stem cell transplant. The CDR3 runs from the conserved cysteine through the conserved F or W. The order of the fields is D gene, clone size, J gene, V gene, CDR3 protein, CDR3 DNA. The D gene is left open where the match is weak. Size tells how often a clone was seen (once, few, many) or the class of an expanded clone, and some rows leave it out.

D gene: .; clone size: few; J gene: TRBJ1-1; V gene: TRBV5-1; CDR3 protein: CASSLEGHIGTLNTEAFF; CDR3 DNA: TGCGCCAGCAGCTTGGAGGGCCACATCGGGACACTGAACACTGAAGCTTTCTTT
D gene: TRBD2; clone size: .; J gene: TRBJ2-3; V gene: TRBV6-2/TRBV6-3; CDR3 protein: CASSYLKTSGKRPLTDTQYF; CDR3 DNA: TGTGCCAGCAGTTACCTCAAGACTAGCGGGAAGCGTCCGTTGACAGATACGCAGTATTTT
D gene: .; clone size: .; J gene: TRBJ1-1; V gene: TRBV2; CDR3 protein: CATTRDLVAEAFF; CDR3 DNA: TGTGCCACCACTAGGGACTTAGTGGCTGAAGCTTTCTTT
D gene: .; clone size: many; J gene: TRBJ2-7; V gene: TRBV5-1; CDR3 protein: CASSAGPSYEQYF; CDR3 DNA: TGCGCCAGCAGCGCGGGCCCGTCCTACGAGCAGTACTTC
D gene: TRBD2; clone size: .; J gene: TRBJ2-4; V gene: TRBV7-8; CDR3 protein: CASSLGVAGLSIQYF; CDR3 DNA: TGTGCCAGCAGCTTGGGGGTAGCGGGACTTAGCATTCAGTACTTC
D gene: .; clone size: .; J gene: TRBJ2-3; V gene: TRBV7-9; CDR3 protein: CASSLDEADTQYF; CDR3 DNA: TGTGCCAGCAGCTTAGACGAGGCAGATACGCAGTATTTT
D gene: .; clone size: many; J gene: TRBJ2-2; V gene: TRBV12-3/TRBV12-4; CDR3 protein: CASSRGGVGELFF; CDR3 DNA: TGTGCCAGCAGTCGCGGCGGGGTCGGGGAGCTGTTTTTT
D gene: TRBD1; clone size: few; J gene: TRBJ2-5; V gene: TRBV2; CDR3 protein: CASSLRDRGRPIYF; CDR3 DNA: TGTGCCAGCAGTCTCCGGGACAGGGGGCGACCCATTTACTTC
D gene: .; clone size: .; J gene: TRBJ1-2; V gene: TRBV27; CDR3 protein: CASRGGTWGGYTF; CDR3 DNA: TGTGCCAGCAGGGGCGGGACGTGGGGTGGCTACACCTTC
D gene: .; clone size: .; J gene: TRBJ2-7; V gene: TRBV3-1; CDR3 protein: CASRPTGGEQYF; CDR3 DNA: TGTGCCAGCAGACCTACCGGGGGAGAGCAGTACTTC
D gene: TRBD2; clone size: few; J gene: TRBJ2-5; V gene: TRBV7-2; CDR3 protein: CASSAPPWRERPETQYF; CDR3 DNA: TGTGCCAGCAGCGCTCCCCCCTGGCGGGAGAGGCCGGAGACCCAGTACTTC
D gene: TRBD1; clone size: .; J gene: TRBJ1-2; V gene: TRBV11-2; CDR3 protein: CVSSFLRDSYGYTF; CDR3 DNA: TGTGTCAGCAGCTTTCTCAGGGACAGCTATGGCTACACCTTC
D gene: .; clone size: many; J gene: TRBJ2-3; V gene: TRBV12-3/TRBV12-4; CDR3 protein: CASSSGAWRDTQYF; CDR3 DNA: TGTGCCAGCAGTTCGGGAGCATGGAGAGATACGCAGTATTTT
D gene: .; clone size: few; J gene: TRBJ2-7; V gene: TRBV20-1; CDR3 protein: CSARDDATLWEQYF; CDR3 DNA: TGCAGTGCTAGAGATGACGCAACCCTTTGGGAGCAGTACTTC
D gene: .; clone size: .; J gene: TRBJ2-7; V gene: TRBV9; CDR3 protein: CASSALANPREQYF; CDR3 DNA: TGTGCCAGCAGCGCCCTAGCGAACCCTCGGGAGCAGTACTTC